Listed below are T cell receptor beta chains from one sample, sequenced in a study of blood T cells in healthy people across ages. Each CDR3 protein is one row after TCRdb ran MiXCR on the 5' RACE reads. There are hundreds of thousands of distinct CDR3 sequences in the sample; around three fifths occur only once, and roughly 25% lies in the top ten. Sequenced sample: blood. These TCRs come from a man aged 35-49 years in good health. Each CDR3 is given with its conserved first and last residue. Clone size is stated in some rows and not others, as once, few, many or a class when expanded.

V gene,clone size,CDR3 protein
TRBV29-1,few,CSVRVATNEKLFF
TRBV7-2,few,CASSPELARVLLRGETQYF
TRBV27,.,CASSLGAGQRETQYF
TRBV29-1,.,CSVEDQGLRGEQYF
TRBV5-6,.,CASSLELVGARETQYF
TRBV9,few,CASSPGSATQYF
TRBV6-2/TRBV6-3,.,CASGVQGSGEQYF
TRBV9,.,CASSPTDRIADEQFF
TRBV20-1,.,CSARYSGGMKTQYF
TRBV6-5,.,CASGAGAYQETQYF
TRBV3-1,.,CASSQYSQDTQYF
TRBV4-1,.,CASSQGQGIRYEQYF
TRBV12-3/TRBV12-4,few,CASSQAPSSNTQYF
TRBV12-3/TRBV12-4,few,CASSLALGEGGSYEQYF
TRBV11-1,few,CASSLGSSGWAKNIQYF
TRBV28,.,CASSSPAGGGTDTQYF
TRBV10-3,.,CAISEKEQSSYNEQYF
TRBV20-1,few,CSARDPFTDTQYF
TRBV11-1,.,CASSLNVASGRPRDTQYF
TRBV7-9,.,CASSFLAEGPGTQYF
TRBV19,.,CASTEQGKGEQFF
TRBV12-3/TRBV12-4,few,CASSLGTVYGYTF
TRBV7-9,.,CASSTSSGIPSGTDTQYF
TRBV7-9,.,CASSSIEGLYEQYF
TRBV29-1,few,CSARRTSGLTDTQYF
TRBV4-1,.,CASSQVDRGRRGYTF
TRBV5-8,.,CASSYRDRGRYEQYF
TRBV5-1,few,CASSLAVTNSPLHF
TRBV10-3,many,CAISESGGQPQHF
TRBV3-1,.,CASSPLAANTEAFF
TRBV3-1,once,CASSQNTVTGYEQFF
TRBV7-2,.,CASSLMPGLVYEQYF
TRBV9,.,CASSVSSSGRGGGANVLTF
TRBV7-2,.,CASSLNPSGQGTNYGYTF
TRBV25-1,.,CASSEGTGYGYTF
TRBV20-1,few,CSAYSIAGGGETQYF
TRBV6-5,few,CASSYFLQRDEQYF
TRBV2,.,CASSELRGTSGGTF
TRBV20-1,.,CSAEAGGQKETQYF